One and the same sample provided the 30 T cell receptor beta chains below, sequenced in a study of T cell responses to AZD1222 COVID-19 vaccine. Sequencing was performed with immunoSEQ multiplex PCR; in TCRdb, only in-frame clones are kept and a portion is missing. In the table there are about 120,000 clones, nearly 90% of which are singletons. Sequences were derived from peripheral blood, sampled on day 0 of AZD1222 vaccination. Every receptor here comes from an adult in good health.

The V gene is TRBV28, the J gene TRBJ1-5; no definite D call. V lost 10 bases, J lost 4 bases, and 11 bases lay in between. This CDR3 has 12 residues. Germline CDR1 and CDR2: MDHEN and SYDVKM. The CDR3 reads CATYDSNQPQHF. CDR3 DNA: TGTGCCACGTACGATTCAAATCAGCCCCAGCATTTT.

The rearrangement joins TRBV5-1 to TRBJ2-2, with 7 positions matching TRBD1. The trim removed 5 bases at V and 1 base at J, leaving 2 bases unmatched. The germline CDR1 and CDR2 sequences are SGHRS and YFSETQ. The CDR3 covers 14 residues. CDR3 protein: CASSDRENTGELFF. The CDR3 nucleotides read TGCGCCAGCAGTGACAGGGAGAACACCGGGGAGCTGTTTTTT.

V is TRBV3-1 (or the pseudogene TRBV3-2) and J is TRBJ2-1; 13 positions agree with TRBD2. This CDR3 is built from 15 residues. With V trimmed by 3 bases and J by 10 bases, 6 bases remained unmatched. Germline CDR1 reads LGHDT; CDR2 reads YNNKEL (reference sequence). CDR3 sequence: CASSHRLAGGGEQFF. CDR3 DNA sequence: TGTGCCAGCAGCCACAGACTAGCGGGAGGTGGCGAGCAGTTCTTC.

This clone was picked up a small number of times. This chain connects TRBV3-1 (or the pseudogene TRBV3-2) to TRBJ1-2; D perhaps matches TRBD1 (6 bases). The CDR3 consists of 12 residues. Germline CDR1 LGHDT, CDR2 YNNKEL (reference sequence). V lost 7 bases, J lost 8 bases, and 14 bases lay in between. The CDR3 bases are TGTGCCAGCACCTCTACAGGGTTCGGCTACACCTTC. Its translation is CASTSTGFGYTF.

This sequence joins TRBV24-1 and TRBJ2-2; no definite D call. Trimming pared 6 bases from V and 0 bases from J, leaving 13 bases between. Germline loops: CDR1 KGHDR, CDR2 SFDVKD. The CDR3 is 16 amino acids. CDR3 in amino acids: CATSNSVGPNTGELFF. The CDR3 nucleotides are TGTGCCACCAGTAATTCAGTCGGACCGAACACCGGGGAGCTGTTTTTT.

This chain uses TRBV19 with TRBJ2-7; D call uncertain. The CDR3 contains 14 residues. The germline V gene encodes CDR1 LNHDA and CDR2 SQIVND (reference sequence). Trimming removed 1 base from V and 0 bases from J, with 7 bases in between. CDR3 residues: CASSIALHSYEQYF. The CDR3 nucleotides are TGTGCCAGTAGTATAGCACTGCACTCCTACGAGCAGTACTTC.

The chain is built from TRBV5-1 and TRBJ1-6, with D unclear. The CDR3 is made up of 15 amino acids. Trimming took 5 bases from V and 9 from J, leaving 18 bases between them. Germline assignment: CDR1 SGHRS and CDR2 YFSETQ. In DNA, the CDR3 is TGCGCCAGCAGGGAGGCGGTCTCCCTGAGTTCACCCCTCCACTTT. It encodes CASREAVSLSSPLHF.

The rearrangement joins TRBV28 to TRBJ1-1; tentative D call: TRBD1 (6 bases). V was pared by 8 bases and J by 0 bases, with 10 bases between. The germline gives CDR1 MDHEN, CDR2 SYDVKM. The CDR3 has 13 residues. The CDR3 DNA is TGTGCCAGCTCGGGGACACTGAACACTGAAGCTTTCTTT. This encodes CASSGTLNTEAFF.

CDR3 nucleotides: TGTGCCAGCTCACCAAGCCCTAATGAAAAACTGTTTTTT. As protein: CASSPSPNEKLFF. The chain uses TRBV18 and TRBJ1-4; D gene ambiguous. This CDR3 spans 13 amino acids. Trimming shortened V by 2 bases and J by 3 bases, and 4 bases separated the two germline ends. The germline V gene encodes CDR1 KGHSH and CDR2 LQKENI.

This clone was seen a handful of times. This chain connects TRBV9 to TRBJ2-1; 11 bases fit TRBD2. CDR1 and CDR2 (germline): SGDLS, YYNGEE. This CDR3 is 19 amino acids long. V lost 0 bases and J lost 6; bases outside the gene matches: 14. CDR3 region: CASSVAIGSGTSGVNEQFF. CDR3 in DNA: TGTGCCAGCAGCGTAGCTATAGGAAGTGGGACTAGCGGAGTCAATGAGCAGTTCTTC. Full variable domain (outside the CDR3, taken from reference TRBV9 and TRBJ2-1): DSGVTQTPKHLITATGQRVTLRCSPRSGDLSVYWYQQSLDQGLQFLIQYYNGEERAKGNILERFSAQQFPDLHSELNLSSLELGDSALYFCASSVAIGSGTSGVNEQFFGPGTRLTVL.

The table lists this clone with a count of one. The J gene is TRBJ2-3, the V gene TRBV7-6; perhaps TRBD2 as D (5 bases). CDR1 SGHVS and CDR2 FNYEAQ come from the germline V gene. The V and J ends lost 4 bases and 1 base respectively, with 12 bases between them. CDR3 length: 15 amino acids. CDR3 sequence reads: CASSSPGIGTDTQYF. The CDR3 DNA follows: TGTGCCAGCAGCTCCCCGGGAATAGGCACAGATACGCAGTATTTT.

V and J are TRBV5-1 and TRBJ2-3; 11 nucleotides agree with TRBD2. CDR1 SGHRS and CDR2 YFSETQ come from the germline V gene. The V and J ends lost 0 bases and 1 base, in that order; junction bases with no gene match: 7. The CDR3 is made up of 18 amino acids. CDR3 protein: CASSLGDSLAGGTDTQYF. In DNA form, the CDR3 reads TGCGCCAGCAGCTTGGGCGATTCACTAGCGGGAGGCACAGATACGCAGTATTTT.

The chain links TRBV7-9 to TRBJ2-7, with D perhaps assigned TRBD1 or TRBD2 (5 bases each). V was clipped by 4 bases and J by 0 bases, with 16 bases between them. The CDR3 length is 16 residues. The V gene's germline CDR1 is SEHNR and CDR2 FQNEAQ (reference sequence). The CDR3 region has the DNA TGTGCCAGCAGCTCTTACGGGACGGGCCCCTCCTACGAGCAGTACTTC. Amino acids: CASSSYGTGPSYEQYF.

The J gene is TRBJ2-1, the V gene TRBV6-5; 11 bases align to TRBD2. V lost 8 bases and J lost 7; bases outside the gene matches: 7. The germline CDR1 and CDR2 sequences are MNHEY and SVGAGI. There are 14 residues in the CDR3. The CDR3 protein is CASELAGGMNEQFF. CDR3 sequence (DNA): TGTGCCAGCGAGCTAGCGGGAGGCATGAATGAGCAGTTCTTC.

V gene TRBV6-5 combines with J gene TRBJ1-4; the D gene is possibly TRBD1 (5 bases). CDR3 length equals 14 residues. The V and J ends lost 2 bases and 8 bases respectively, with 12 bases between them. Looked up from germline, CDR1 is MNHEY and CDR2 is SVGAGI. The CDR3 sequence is CASSYKGAGEKLFF. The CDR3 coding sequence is TGTGCCAGCAGTTACAAAGGGGCTGGGGAAAAACTGTTTTTT.

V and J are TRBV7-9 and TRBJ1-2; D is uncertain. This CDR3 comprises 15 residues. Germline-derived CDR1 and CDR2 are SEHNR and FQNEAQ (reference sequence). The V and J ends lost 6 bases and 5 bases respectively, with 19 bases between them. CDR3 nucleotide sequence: TGTGCCAGCAGAGCGAACCCGGGCATGGATTATGGCTACACCTTC. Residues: CASRANPGMDYGYTF.

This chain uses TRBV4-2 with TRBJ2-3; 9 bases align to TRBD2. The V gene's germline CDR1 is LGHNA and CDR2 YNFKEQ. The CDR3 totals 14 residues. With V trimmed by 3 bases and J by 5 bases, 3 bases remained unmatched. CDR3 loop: CASSQTTSGDTQYF. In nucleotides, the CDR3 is TGTGCCAGCAGCCAGACGACTAGCGGAGATACGCAGTATTTT.

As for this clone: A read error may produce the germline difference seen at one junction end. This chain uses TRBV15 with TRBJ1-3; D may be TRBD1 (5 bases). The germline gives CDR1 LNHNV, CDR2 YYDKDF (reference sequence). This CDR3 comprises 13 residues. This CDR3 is CATSRVHGTPGDF. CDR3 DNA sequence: TGTGCCACCAGCCGCGTCCACGGGACCCCCGGGGATTTT.

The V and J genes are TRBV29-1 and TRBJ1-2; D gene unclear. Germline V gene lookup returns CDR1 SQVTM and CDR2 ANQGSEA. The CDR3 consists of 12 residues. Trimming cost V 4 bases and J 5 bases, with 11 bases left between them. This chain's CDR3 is CSVATWAYGYTF. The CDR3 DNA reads TGCAGCGTTGCGACGTGGGCGTATGGCTACACCTTC. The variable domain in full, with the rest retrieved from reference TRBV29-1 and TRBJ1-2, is SAVISQKPSRDICQRGTSLTIQCQVDSQVTMMFWYRQQPGQSLTLIATANQGSEATYESGFVIDKFPISRPNLTFSTLTVSNMSPEDSSIYLCSVATWAYGYTFGSGTRLTVV.

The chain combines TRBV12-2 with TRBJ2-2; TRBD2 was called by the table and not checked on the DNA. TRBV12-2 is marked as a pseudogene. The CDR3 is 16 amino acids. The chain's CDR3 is CASRARLAGGPGELFF. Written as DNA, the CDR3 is TGTGCAAGTCGCGCCCGACTAGCGGGGGGGCCCGGGGAGCTGTTTTTT.

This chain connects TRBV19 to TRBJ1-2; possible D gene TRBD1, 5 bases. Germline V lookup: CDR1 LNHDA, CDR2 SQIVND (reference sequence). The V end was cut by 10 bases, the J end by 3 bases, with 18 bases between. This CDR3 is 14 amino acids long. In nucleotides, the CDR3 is TGTGCCACTAAAGGGAGGGACGGTGACTATGGCTACACCTTC. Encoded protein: CATKGRDGDYGYTF.

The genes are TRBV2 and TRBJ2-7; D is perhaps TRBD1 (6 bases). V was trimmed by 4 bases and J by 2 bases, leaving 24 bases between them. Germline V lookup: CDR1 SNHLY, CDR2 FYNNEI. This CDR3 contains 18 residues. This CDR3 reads CASSVPLTQGSGTYEQYF. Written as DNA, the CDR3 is TGTGCCAGCAGTGTTCCCCTCACACAGGGCTCCGGGACCTACGAGCAGTACTTC.

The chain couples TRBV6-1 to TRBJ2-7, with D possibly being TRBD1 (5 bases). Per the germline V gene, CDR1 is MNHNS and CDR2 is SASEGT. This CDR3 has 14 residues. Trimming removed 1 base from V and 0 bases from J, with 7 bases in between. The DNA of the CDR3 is TGTGCCAGCAGTGAAGACAGGTACTCCTACGAGCAGTACTTC. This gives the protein CASSEDRYSYEQYF.

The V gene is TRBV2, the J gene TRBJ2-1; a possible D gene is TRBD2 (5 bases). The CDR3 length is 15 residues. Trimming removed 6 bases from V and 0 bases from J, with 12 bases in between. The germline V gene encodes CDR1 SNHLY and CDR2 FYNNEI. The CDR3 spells CASSRTLSSYNEQFF. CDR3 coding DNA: TGTGCCAGCAGCCGGACTTTGAGCTCCTACAATGAGCAGTTCTTC.

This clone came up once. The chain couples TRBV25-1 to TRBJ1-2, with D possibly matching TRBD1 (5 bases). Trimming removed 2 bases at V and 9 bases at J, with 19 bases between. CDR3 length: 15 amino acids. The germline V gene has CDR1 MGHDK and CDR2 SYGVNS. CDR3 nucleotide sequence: TGTGCCAGCAGTGAAAGGGGCAGTACGATGAGTCGCTACACCTTC. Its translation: CASSERGSTMSRYTF.

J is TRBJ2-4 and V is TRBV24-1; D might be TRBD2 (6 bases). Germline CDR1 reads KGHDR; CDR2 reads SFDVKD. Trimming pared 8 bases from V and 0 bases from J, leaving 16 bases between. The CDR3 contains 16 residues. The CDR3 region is CATKTAGTVAKNIQYF. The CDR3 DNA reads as TGTGCCACCAAGACGGCGGGAACCGTAGCCAAAAACATTCAGTACTTC.

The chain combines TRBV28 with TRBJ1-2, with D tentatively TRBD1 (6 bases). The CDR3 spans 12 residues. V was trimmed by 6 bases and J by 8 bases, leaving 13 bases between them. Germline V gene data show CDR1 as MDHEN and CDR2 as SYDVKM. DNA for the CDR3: TGTGCCAGCAGGCCCCCAGGGGTAGGCTACACCTTC. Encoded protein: CASRPPGVGYTF.

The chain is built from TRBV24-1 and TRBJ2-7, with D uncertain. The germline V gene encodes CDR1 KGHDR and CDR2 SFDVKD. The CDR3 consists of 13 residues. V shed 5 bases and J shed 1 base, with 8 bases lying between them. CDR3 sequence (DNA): TGTGCCACCAGTGGACCAGAATCCTACGAGCAGTACTTC. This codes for CATSGPESYEQYF.

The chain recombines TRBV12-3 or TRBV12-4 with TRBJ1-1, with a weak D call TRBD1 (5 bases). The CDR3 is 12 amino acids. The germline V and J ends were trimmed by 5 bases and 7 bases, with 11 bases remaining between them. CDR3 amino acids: CASSRDRFEAFF. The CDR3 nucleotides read TGTGCCAGCAGTCGCGACAGATTTGAAGCTTTCTTT.

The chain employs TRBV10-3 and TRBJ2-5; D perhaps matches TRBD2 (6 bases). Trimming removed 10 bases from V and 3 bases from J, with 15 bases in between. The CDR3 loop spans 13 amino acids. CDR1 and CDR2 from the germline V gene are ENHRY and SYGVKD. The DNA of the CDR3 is TGTGCCACTCGCGTAGGGACTGAAGAGACCCAGTACTTC. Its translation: CATRVGTEETQYF.